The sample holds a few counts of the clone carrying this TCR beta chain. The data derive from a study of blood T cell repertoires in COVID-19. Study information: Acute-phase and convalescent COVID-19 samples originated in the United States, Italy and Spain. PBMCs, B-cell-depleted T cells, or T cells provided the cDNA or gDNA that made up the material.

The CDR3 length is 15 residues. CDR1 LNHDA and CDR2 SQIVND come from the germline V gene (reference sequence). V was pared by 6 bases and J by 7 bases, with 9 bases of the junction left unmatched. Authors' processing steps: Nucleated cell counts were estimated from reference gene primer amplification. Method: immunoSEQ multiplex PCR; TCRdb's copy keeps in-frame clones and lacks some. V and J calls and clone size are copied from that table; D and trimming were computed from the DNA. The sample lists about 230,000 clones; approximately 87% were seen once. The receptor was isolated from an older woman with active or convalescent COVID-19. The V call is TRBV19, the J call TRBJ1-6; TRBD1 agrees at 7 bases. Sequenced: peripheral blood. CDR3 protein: CASREYRGDNSPLHF. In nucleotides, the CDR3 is TGTGCCAGTAGAGAATACAGGGGCGACAATTCACCCCTCCACTTT.